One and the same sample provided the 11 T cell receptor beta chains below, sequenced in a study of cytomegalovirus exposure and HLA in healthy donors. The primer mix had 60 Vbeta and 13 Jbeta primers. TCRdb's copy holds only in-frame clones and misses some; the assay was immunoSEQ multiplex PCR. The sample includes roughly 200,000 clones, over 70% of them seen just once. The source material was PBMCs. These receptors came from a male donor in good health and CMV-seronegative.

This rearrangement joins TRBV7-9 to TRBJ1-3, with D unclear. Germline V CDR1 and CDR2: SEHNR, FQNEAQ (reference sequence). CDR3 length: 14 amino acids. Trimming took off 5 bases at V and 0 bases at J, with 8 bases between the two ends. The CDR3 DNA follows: TGTGCCAGCAGCCTTGTCCTCTCTGGAAACACCATATATTTT. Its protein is CASSLVLSGNTIYF. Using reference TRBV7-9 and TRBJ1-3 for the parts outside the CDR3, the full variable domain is DTGVSQNPRHKITKRGQNVTFRCDPISEHNRLYWYRQTLGQGPEFLTYFQNEAQLEKSRLLSDRFSAERPKGSFSTLEIQRTEQGDSAMYLCASSLVLSGNTIYFGEGSWLTVV.

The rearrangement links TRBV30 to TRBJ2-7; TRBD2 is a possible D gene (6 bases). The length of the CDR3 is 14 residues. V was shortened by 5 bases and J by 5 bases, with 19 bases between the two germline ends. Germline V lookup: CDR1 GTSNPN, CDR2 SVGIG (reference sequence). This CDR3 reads CAWRKKGSGDEQYF. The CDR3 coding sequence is TGTGCCTGGCGCAAAAAAGGATCGGGGGACGAGCAGTACTTC.

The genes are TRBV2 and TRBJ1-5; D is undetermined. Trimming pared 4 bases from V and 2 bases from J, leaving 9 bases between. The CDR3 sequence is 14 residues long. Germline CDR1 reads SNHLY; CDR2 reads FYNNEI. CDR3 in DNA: TGTGCCAGCAGTGGGGCGCCGGGCAATCAGCCCCAGCATTTT. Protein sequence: CASSGAPGNQPQHF.

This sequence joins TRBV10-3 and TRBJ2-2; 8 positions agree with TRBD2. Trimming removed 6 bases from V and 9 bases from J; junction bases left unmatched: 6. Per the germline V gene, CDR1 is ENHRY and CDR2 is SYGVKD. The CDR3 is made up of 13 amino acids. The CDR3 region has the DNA TGTGCCATCAGCGAGCGGGAGATCCGGGAGCTGTTTTTT. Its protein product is CAISEREIRELFF.

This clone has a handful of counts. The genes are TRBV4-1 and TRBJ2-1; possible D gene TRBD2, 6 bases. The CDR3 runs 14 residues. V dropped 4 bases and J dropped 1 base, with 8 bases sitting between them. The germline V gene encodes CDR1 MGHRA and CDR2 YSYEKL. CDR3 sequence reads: CASSPEGSYNEQFF. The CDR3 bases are TGCGCCAGCAGCCCGGAGGGGTCCTACAATGAGCAGTTCTTC.

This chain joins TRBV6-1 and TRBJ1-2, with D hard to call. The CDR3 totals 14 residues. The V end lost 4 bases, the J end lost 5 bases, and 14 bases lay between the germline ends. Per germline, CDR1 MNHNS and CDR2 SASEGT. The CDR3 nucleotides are TGTGCCAGCAGTGTAAGCCACGGTATTTATGGCTACACCTTC. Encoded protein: CASSVSHGIYGYTF.

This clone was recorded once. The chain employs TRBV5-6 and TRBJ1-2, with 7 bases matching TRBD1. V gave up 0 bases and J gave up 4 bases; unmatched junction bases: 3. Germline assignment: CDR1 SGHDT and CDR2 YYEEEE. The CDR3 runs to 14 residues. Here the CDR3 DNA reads TGTGCCAGCAGCTTGGCGGGACAGATCTATGGCTACACCTTC. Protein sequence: CASSLAGQIYGYTF. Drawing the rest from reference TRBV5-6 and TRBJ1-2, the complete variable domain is DAGVTQSPTHLIKTRGQQVTLRCSPKSGHDTVSWYQQALGQGPQFIFQYYEEEERQRGNFPDRFSGHQFPNYSSELNVNALLLGDSALYLCASSLAGQIYGYTFGSGTRLTVV.

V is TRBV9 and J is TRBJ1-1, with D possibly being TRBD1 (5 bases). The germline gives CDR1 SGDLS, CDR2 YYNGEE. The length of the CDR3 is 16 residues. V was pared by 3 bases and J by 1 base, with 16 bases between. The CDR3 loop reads CASSERGSAANTEAFF. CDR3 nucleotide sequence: TGTGCCAGCAGCGAAAGGGGTTCGGCAGCGAACACTGAAGCTTTCTTT.

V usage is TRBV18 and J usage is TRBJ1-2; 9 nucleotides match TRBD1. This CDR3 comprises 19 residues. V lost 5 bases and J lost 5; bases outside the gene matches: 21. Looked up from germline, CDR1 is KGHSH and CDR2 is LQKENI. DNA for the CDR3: TGTGCCAGCTCATTGGGGAGTTCCGGACAGGGGACCCAAGGTTATGGCTACACCTTC. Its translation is CASSLGSSGQGTQGYGYTF.

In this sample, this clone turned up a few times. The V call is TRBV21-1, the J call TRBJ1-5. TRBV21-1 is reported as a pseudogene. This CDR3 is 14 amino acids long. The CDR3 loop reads CASSKGGPCQPQHF. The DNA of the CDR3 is TGTGCCAGCAGCAAAGGAGGGCCTTGTCAGCCCCAGCATTTT.

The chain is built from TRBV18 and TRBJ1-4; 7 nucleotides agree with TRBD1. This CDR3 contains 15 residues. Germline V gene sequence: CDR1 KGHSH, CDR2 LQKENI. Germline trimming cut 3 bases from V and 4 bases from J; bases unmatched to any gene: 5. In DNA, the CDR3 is TGTGCCAGCTCACCGCCTGGACAGGATAATGAAAAACTGTTTTTT. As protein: CASSPPGQDNEKLFF. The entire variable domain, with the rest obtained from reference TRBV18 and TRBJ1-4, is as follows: NAGVMQNPRHLVRRRGQEARLRCSPMKGHSHVYWYRQLPEEGLKFMVYLQKENIIDESGMPKERFSAEFPKEGPSILRIQQVVRGDSAAYFCASSPPGQDNEKLFFGSGTQLSVL.